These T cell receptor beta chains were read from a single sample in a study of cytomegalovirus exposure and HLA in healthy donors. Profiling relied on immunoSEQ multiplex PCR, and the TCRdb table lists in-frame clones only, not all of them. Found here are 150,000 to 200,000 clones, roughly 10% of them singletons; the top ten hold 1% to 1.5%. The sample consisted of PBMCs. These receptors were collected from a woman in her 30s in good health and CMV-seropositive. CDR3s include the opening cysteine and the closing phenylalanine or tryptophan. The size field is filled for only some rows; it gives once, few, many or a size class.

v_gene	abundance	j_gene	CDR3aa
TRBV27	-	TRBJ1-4	CASSLVGSNEKLFF
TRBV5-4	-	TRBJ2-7	CASSFIAEPPYEQYF
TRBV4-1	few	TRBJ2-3	CASSQDRTDTQYF
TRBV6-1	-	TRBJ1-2	CASSWDRGGYTF
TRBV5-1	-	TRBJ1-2	CASSFQGGYGYTF
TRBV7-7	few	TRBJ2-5	CASSLRDRARETQYF
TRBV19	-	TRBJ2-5	CASSRKLAGAGETQYF
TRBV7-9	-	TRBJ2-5	CASSLEGLIKETQYF
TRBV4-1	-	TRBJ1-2	CASSQVGLGTGGNRF
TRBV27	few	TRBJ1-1	CASNPQGTMNTEAFF
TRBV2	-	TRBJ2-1	CASSEASILRFF
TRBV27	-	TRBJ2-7	CASSLSSGYSYEQYF
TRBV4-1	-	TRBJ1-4	CASSEKTIGQGKGNEKLFF
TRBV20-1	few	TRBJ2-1	CSAQKNEQFF
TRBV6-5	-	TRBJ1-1	CASSYGDRGNTEAFF
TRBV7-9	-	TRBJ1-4	CASSYSLESEKLFF
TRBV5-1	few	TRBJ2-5	CASSFEWETQYF
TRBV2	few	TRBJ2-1	CASSGLAGGEQFF
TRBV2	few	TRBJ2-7	CASNRGSVSYEQYF
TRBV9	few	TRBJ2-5	CASSPRGGQVETQYF
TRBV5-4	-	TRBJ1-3	CASSLADSRSGNTIYF
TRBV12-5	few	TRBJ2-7	CASGLEGTGIDEQYF
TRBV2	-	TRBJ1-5	CASSASDRVPNQPQHF
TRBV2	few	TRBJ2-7	CASSLLAGAYEQYF
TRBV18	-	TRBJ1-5	CASSADRGNQPQHF
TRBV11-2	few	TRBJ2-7	CASSSGLAGTGQYF
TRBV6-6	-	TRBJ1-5	CASSSAGGYNQPQHF
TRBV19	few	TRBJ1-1	CASGRDGGDTEAFF
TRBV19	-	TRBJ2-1	CASSTRQGAYNEQFF
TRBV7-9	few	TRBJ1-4	CASSLRQGDEKLFF
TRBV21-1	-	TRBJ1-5	CASIEGRGRNQPQHF
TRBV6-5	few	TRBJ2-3	CASSYLGAADTQYF
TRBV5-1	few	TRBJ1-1	CASSPRASAVSEAFF
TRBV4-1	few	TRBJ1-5	CASSQEGAINQPQHF
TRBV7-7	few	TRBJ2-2	CASSPTGAGELFF
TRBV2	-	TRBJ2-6	CASSTQGPGSGANVLTF
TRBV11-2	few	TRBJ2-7	CASSFGASGVSYEQYF
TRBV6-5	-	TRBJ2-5	CASSYSRHFQETQYF
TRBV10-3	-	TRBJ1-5	CAIRGQGDQPQHF
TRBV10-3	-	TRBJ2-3	CAISDPQGSGQRFRGTQYF
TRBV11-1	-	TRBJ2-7	CASSLGLAGEQYF
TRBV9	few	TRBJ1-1	CASSPRTGTNTEAFF
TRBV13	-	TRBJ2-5	CASSLPGQETRYF
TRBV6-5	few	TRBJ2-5	CASAGLLGETQYF